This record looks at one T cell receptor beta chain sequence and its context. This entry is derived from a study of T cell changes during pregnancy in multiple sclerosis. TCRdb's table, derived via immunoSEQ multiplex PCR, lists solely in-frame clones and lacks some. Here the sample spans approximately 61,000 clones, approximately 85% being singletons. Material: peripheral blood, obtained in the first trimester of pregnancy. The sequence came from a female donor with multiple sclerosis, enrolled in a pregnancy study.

DNA of the CDR3: TGCAGCGTGTCCCCGCGACAGGGGTTAAGCGTGAACACTGAAGCTTTCTTT. Protein sequence: CSVSPRQGLSVNTEAFF. The chain recombines TRBV29-1 with TRBJ1-1; 8 bases align to TRBD1. Germline assignment: CDR1 SQVTM and CDR2 ANQGSEA. The CDR3 covers 17 residues. V was clipped by 6 bases and J by 0 bases; unmatched bases: 15. The whole variable domain, filled in from reference TRBV29-1 and TRBJ1-1, reads SAVISQKPSRDICQRGTSLTIQCQVDSQVTMMFWYRQQPGQSLTLIATANQGSEATYESGFVIDKFPISRPNLTFSTLTVSNMSPEDSSIYLCSVSPRQGLSVNTEAFFGQGTRLTVV.